The next 18 T cell receptor beta chains were all read from a single sample in a study of CD8 T cells in Susac syndrome. RNA was extracted with the RNeasy kit, and a quantity of roughly 0.5 to 1 ug was reverse transcribed using random hexamers. TCRdb ran MiXCR on the immunoSEQ multiplex PCR reads and lists one entry per CDR3 protein. The sample includes roughly 190,000 distinct CDR3 sequences, more than 85% of them seen just once. The material sequenced was CD4+ T cells from PBMCs. These receptors came from a human donor with Susac syndrome.

The V and J genes are TRBV27 and TRBJ1-5; 8 bases match TRBD1. This CDR3 has 14 amino acids. The V and J ends lost 9 bases and 4 bases, in that order; junction bases with no gene match: 8. In germline, CDR1 is MNHEY, CDR2 SMNVEV (reference sequence). In DNA, the CDR3 is TGTGCCAGTAGAGGGACAGGATCAAATCAGCCCCAGCATTTT. It translates to CASRGTGSNQPQHF.

V is TRBV4-1 and J is TRBJ2-7; the match to TRBD1 covers 8 bases. J lost 4 bases, V lost 3 bases, and 14 bases had no gene match. The CDR3 totals 17 residues. The germline V gene encodes CDR1 MGHRA and CDR2 YSYEKL. CDR3: CASSQPGQGRRDYEQYF. As DNA, the CDR3 is TGCGCCAGCAGCCAGCCAGGACAGGGTCGAAGGGATTACGAGCAGTACTTC.

This clonotype was detected only once. V gene TRBV3-1 combines with J gene TRBJ2-7; D is unresolved. This CDR3 comprises 13 residues. V was trimmed by 0 bases and J by 3 bases, leaving 6 bases between them. Germline CDR1 and CDR2: LGHDT and YNNKEL (reference sequence). The CDR3 DNA is TGTGCCAGCAGCCAAGACCCAATCTACGAGCAGTACTTC. This gives the protein CASSQDPIYEQYF.

This chain connects TRBV30 to TRBJ2-2; D assignment may be TRBD1 or TRBD2 (6 bases each). Trimming took 0 bases from V and 5 from J, leaving 16 bases between them. Per germline, CDR1 GTSNPN and CDR2 SVGIG (reference sequence). The CDR3 has 16 amino acids. The CDR3 coding sequence is TGTGCCTGGAGTGTATTCGATCGGGGGACAACCGGGGAGCTGTTTTTT. This codes for CAWSVFDRGTTGELFF.

The chain recombines TRBV20-1 with TRBJ2-7; the match to TRBD2 covers 9 bases. This CDR3 contains 13 residues. CDR1 DFQATT and CDR2 SNEGSKA come from the germline V gene (reference sequence). V dropped 1 base and J dropped 6; count of bases not matched to a gene: 4. The CDR3 loop reads CSARVAGVGEQYF. CDR3 nucleotides: TGCAGTGCTAGAGTAGCGGGAGTGGGCGAGCAGTACTTC.

The rearrangement links TRBV6-1 to TRBJ2-2, with 13 bases identical to TRBD2. The CDR3 is made up of 16 amino acids. The ends lost 7 bases at V and 5 bases at J; junction bases unmatched: 7. Looked up from germline, CDR1 is MNHNS and CDR2 is SASEGT. The CDR3 sequence is CASNTGLAGVTGELFF. In DNA form, the CDR3 reads TGTGCCAGCAACACCGGACTAGCGGGAGTTACCGGGGAGCTGTTTTTT.

The chain's CDR3 is CASSERGRYEQYF. Here the CDR3 DNA reads TGCGCCAGCAGTGAGAGGGGTAGATACGAGCAGTACTTC. The rearrangement joins TRBV10-2 to TRBJ2-7, with D possibly TRBD1 on 5 matching bases. The CDR3 sequence is 13 residues long. V lost 2 bases and J 4 bases, leaving 9 bases between the germline ends. In germline, CDR1 is WSHSY, CDR2 SAAADI.

The chain recombines TRBV28 with TRBJ2-2; 8 nucleotides align to TRBD1. CDR1 MDHEN and CDR2 SYDVKM come from the germline V gene. This CDR3 is 15 amino acids long. V was pared by 7 bases and J by 5 bases, with 9 bases of the junction left unmatched. In DNA, the CDR3 is TGTGCCAGCACCCCTGCCGGACAGGGTACCGGGGAGCTGTTTTTT. Translating gives CASTPAGQGTGELFF.

The chain employs TRBV3-1 and TRBJ1-5, with D unresolved. With 0 bases removed from V and 7 bases from J, the gap between germline ends came to 10 bases. Germline V gives CDR1 LGHDT, CDR2 YNNKEL (reference sequence). The CDR3 has 14 residues. This chain's CDR3 is CASSQEEFGQPQHF. CDR3 nucleotides: TGTGCCAGCAGCCAAGAAGAATTCGGGCAGCCCCAGCATTTT.

V gene TRBV20-1 combines with J gene TRBJ2-5, with TRBD2 as a possible D gene (6 bases). The CDR3 length is 15 residues. Germline loops: CDR1 DFQATT, CDR2 SNEGSKA (reference sequence). V lost 0 bases and J 5 bases, leaving 16 bases between the germline ends. For the CDR3, the DNA is TGCAGTGCTAGAGATGTCATTATGGGACTGGAGACCCAGTACTTC. It specifies CSARDVIMGLETQYF.

The chain combines TRBV9 with TRBJ1-5; 8 bases match TRBD1. The CDR3 is made up of 13 amino acids. Germline CDR1 SGDLS, CDR2 YYNGEE. V lost 0 bases to trimming and J lost 7 bases; unmatched junction nucleotides: 0. CDR3 sequence reads: CASSVGQGQPQHF. CDR3 DNA sequence: TGTGCCAGCAGCGTAGGACAGGGGCAGCCCCAGCATTTT. The full variable domain, rest sourced from reference TRBV9 and TRBJ1-5, is DSGVTQTPKHLITATGQRVTLRCSPRSGDLSVYWYQQSLDQGLQFLIQYYNGEERAKGNILERFSAQQFPDLHSELNLSSLELGDSALYFCASSVGQGQPQHFGDGTRLSIL.

The chain couples TRBV6-5 to TRBJ2-5; 10 bases fit TRBD2. V shed 4 bases and J 5 bases; nucleotides not matched to a gene: 7. The germline V gene encodes CDR1 MNHEY and CDR2 SVGAGI. This CDR3 spans 15 amino acids. Written as DNA, the CDR3 is TGTGCCAGCAGTTTCAGCGGGAGGGCCGAGGAGACCCAGTACTTC. Its protein is CASSFSGRAEETQYF.

The J gene is TRBJ1-2, the V gene TRBV12-5; 7 bases map to TRBD1. The CDR3 extends over 14 amino acids. The J segment lost 3 bases and the V segment lost 5 bases, leaving 6 bases of the junction unmatched. Germline V gives CDR1 LGHNT, CDR2 FRNRAP. CDR3 nucleotides: TGTGCTAGTGGTCAACGACAGGGCCACTATGGCTACACCTTC. This encodes CASGQRQGHYGYTF.

The V and J genes are TRBV2 and TRBJ2-1; 9 bases are a match to TRBD1. The germline CDR1 and CDR2 sequences are SNHLY and FYNNEI. This CDR3 has 16 residues. The trim removed 5 bases at V and 4 bases at J, leaving 9 bases unmatched. The CDR3 region is CASSPMTGGFYNEQFF. The CDR3 coding sequence is TGTGCCAGCAGTCCGATGACAGGGGGGTTTTACAATGAGCAGTTCTTC.

This clonotype was recorded once. The chain combines TRBV15 with TRBJ1-4; D remains unclear. The V gene lost 0 bases and the J gene lost 8 bases, with 13 bases spanning the gap. This CDR3 contains 15 residues. The germline gives CDR1 LNHNV, CDR2 YYDKDF (reference sequence). Here the CDR3 reads CATSRDPQAQEKLFF. CDR3 in DNA: TGTGCCACCAGCAGAGATCCGCAGGCCCAAGAAAAACTGTTTTTT.

This clonotype has a single count. This chain joins TRBV29-1 and TRBJ2-3; 7 bases are shared with TRBD2. The CDR3 totals 15 residues. V trimming: 4 bases; J trimming: 3 bases; junction bases outside the gene matches: 10. Germline-derived CDR1 and CDR2 are SQVTM and ANQGSEA. CDR3: CSVGRDRGSTDTQYF. The DNA for the CDR3 is TGCAGCGTTGGTCGGGATCGCGGGAGTACAGATACGCAGTATTTT.

This clonotype has just a few counts. The rearrangement links TRBV6-1 to TRBJ2-1; 7 bases line up with TRBD1. Trimming removed 4 bases from V and 8 bases from J; junction bases left unmatched: 11. Germline loops: CDR1 MNHNS, CDR2 SASEGT. The CDR3 sequence is 15 residues long. The CDR3 sequence: CASSAIRGRVDEQFF. CDR3 in DNA: TGTGCCAGCAGTGCGATAAGGGGGCGCGTGGATGAGCAGTTCTTC.

V is TRBV7-9 and J is TRBJ2-3, with 7 nucleotides matching TRBD2. Germline CDR1 SEHNR, CDR2 FQNEAQ (reference sequence). The trim removed 5 bases at V and 0 bases at J, leaving 2 bases unmatched. The CDR3 extends over 14 amino acids. The CDR3 region is CASSTSDSTDTQYF. The CDR3 DNA sequence: TGTGCCAGCAGCACTAGCGATAGCACAGATACGCAGTATTTT.